Listed here are 21 T cell receptor beta chains from one sample, sequenced in a study of blood T cells in healthy people across ages. With a J-beta primer mix and a sample-barcoded 5' primer, a second PCR ran about 6 to 11 cycles. TCRdb ran MiXCR on the 5' RACE reads and lists one entry per CDR3 protein. Of 1.5 million or so distinct CDR3 sequences listed, 35% to 45% are singletons. Sequencing used blood. The source is a woman younger than 30 in good health.

CDR3 in amino acids: CASSQDPGVNTGELFF. CDR3 bases: TGCGCCAGCAGCCAAGATCCGGGGGTAAACACCGGGGAGCTGTTTTTT. The chain joins TRBV4-1 to TRBJ2-2, with a weak D call TRBD2 (6 bases). CDR3 length equals 16 residues. In germline, CDR1 is MGHRA, CDR2 YSYEKL. V shed 0 bases and J shed 2 bases, with 10 bases lying between them.

The chain combines TRBV10-3 with TRBJ1-6; perhaps TRBD1 as D (5 bases). Germline-derived CDR1 and CDR2 are ENHRY and SYGVKD. The CDR3 extends over 12 amino acids. The V and J ends lost 6 bases and 7 bases respectively, with 7 bases between them. The CDR3 nucleotides are TGTGCCATCAGCTCAGGGAATTCACCCCTCCACTTT. This codes for CAISSGNSPLHF.

This chain joins TRBV6-2 or TRBV6-3 and TRBJ2-4, with D hard to call. The V gene's germline CDR1 is MNHEY and CDR2 SVGEGT. Trimming removed 5 bases from V and 4 bases from J, with 9 bases in between. The CDR3 is made up of 13 amino acids. CDR3 residues: CASSEDTKNIQYF. In DNA form, the CDR3 reads TGTGCCAGCAGTGAAGACACTAAAAACATTCAGTACTTC.

V is TRBV20-1 and J is TRBJ1-2, with TRBD1 matching over 11 bases. The germline V gene encodes CDR1 DFQATT and CDR2 SNEGSKA (reference sequence). The V and J ends lost 5 bases and 8 bases, in that order; junction bases with no gene match: 7. The CDR3 extends over 13 amino acids. CDR3 coding DNA: TGCAGTGCTCGTCCCGGGACAGGGGGAGGCTACACCTTC. Protein product: CSARPGTGGGYTF.

V is TRBV11-2 and J is TRBJ2-2; the D is unclear. V lost 1 base and J 5 bases, leaving 11 bases between the germline ends. The CDR3 sequence is 15 residues long. Per the germline V gene, CDR1 is SGHAT and CDR2 is FQNNGV. The CDR3 is CASSLGGMGTGELFF. CDR3 coding DNA: TGTGCCAGCAGCTTAGGGGGTATGGGGACCGGGGAGCTGTTTTTT.

Concerning this clonotype: A junction boundary mismatches the germline segment, possibly from a read error. This chain links TRBV4-1 with TRBJ1-5, with D tentatively TRBD1 (5 bases). CDR1 MGHRA and CDR2 YSYEKL come from the germline V gene. The CDR3 covers 13 residues. The CDR3 DNA reads as TGTGCCAGCAGCCCGGGGACCCTAGGGACCCAGCATTTT. This encodes CASSPGTLGTQHF.

As to this clonotype: One junction end does not reproduce the germline sequence, and a read error may be involved. The chain is built from TRBV27 and TRBJ2-7; D may be TRBD2 (6 bases). The CDR3 totals 12 residues. The germline CDR1 and CDR2 sequences are MNHEY and SMNVEV (reference sequence). The CDR3: CTSRASAYEQYF. In DNA, the CDR3 is TGTACCAGCAGGGCTAGCGCCTACGAGCAGTACTTC.

The chain uses TRBV7-2 and TRBJ1-6; D is unclear. Germline loops: CDR1 SGHTA, CDR2 FQGNSA. Trimming left V 2 bases short and J 3 bases short, with 8 bases between. This CDR3 has 15 residues. CDR3 region: CASSLTPDYNSPLHF. The CDR3, as DNA: TGTGCCAGCAGCTTAACTCCAGACTATAATTCACCCCTCCACTTT.

The CDR3 DNA sequence: TGTGCCAGCACCTCAGGGGGGGGGTCTTACACAGATACGCAGTATTTT. Amino acid sequence: CASTSGGGSYTDTQYF. V usage is TRBV28 and J usage is TRBJ2-3, with D perhaps TRBD1 or TRBD2 (7 bases each). Germline CDR1 is MDHEN and CDR2 is SYDVKM. This CDR3 is built from 16 residues. With 7 bases removed from V and 2 bases from J, the gap between germline ends came to 19 bases.

The V gene is TRBV3-1, the J gene TRBJ1-1; D is ambiguous. Deletions cut 4 bases from V and 0 bases from J, with 12 bases between. The germline gives CDR1 LGHDT, CDR2 YNNKEL (reference sequence). The CDR3 loop spans 15 amino acids. The CDR3 protein is CASSPRSGLNTEAFF. In nucleotides, the CDR3 is TGTGCCAGCAGCCCCAGAAGTGGGCTGAACACTGAAGCTTTCTTT.

The rearrangement uses TRBV21-1 and TRBJ2-1; the D segment call TRBD1 is taken from the table without a DNA check. TRBV21-1 constitutes a pseudogene. The CDR3 is 16 residues long. As DNA, the CDR3 is TGTGCCAGCAGCCTTCTGGGAGGGGGCGATATGAATGAGCAGTTCTTC. Protein sequence: CASSLLGGGDMNEQFF.

This clonotype was detected a few times. V and J are TRBV3-1 and TRBJ2-7; 7 bases are a match to TRBD2. The CDR3 has 18 residues. CDR1 and CDR2 (germline): LGHDT, YNNKEL (reference sequence). The J segment lost 7 bases and the V segment lost 2 bases, leaving 20 bases of the junction unmatched. The CDR3 nucleotides are TGTGCCAGCAGCCAAACCAGGAAACTAGCGAGCTCCTACAATGAGCAGTACTTC. This translates into CASSQTRKLASSYNEQYF.

The J gene is TRBJ1-2, the V gene TRBV6-2 or TRBV6-3, with 7 bases aligning to TRBD1. With V trimmed by 0 bases and J by 2 bases, 3 bases remained unmatched. The CDR3 length is 15 residues. Per germline, CDR1 MNHEY and CDR2 SVGEGT. In DNA, the CDR3 is TGTGCCAGCAGTTACTCGACAGGGAAGAACTATGGCTACACCTTC. It encodes CASSYSTGKNYGYTF.

There are a few counts of this clonotype. The chain recombines TRBV4-2 with TRBJ2-4; D uncertain. The J call is in doubt because the DNA end fits TRBJ2-5 better. Germline values: CDR1 LGHNA, CDR2 YNFKEQ. CDR3 length equals 16 residues. The DNA of the CDR3 is TGTGCCAGCAGCCAAGAATCGCAGAGCCCCAAAGAGACCCAGTACTTC. It is translated as CASSQESQSPKETQYF.

This sequence joins TRBV7-9 and TRBJ2-3; 7 nucleotides agree with TRBD2. CDR1 is SEHNR, CDR2 FQNEAQ, per germline (reference sequence). The CDR3 covers 17 residues. J was trimmed by 0 bases and V by 5 bases; bases with no gene match: 11. DNA for the CDR3: TGTGCCAGCAGCCAAAACCCCCTAGCGGCTAGCACAGATACGCAGTATTTT. Translating it yields CASSQNPLAASTDTQYF.

This clonotype was seen a few times. The chain uses TRBV12-3 or TRBV12-4 and TRBJ2-7; no definite D call. This CDR3 is 14 amino acids long. The ends were cut back, 4 bases at V and 5 bases at J, with 15 bases in the middle. CDR3 DNA sequence: TGTGCCAGCAGTTCGTTTCTAAAGTCCCACGAGCAGTACTTC. Translated, it gives CASSSFLKSHEQYF.

This sequence joins TRBV24-1 and TRBJ2-3; 8 positions agree with TRBD1. The junction had 14 bases not matched to a gene; V was cut back by 5 bases and J by 5 bases. This CDR3 is built from 17 residues. Per the germline V gene, CDR1 is KGHDR and CDR2 is SFDVKD. The CDR3 DNA follows: TGTGCCACCAGTGTCAATACAGGGGGACCCTCGGAAGATACGCAGTATTTT. It is translated as CATSVNTGGPSEDTQYF.

The genes are TRBV15 and TRBJ2-3, with 16 bases lining up with TRBD2. The CDR3 is 18 amino acids. Germline V gene lookup returns CDR1 LNHNV and CDR2 YYDKDF (reference sequence). V dropped 4 bases and J dropped 2; count of bases not matched to a gene: 6. CDR3 loop: CATSKGLAGGLNTDTQYF. In DNA, the CDR3 is TGTGCCACCAGCAAGGGACTAGCGGGAGGGCTAAACACAGATACGCAGTATTTT. The entire variable domain, with the rest obtained from reference TRBV15 and TRBJ2-3, is as follows: DAMVIQNPRYQVTQFGKPVTLSCSQTLNHNVMYWYQQKSSQAPKLLFHYYDKDFNNEADTPDNFQSRRPNTSFCFLDIRSPGLGDTAMYLCATSKGLAGGLNTDTQYFGPGTRLTVL.

The chain links TRBV7-2 to TRBJ2-3; D is perhaps TRBD2 (5 bases). The CDR3 is 12 amino acids. The V end was cut by 4 bases, the J end by 7 bases, with 9 bases between. Germline V gene sequence: CDR1 SGHTA, CDR2 FQGNSA. The CDR3 nucleotides are TGTGCCAGCAGCTGGACTGGAAATACGCAGTATTTT. Encoded protein: CASSWTGNTQYF.

There are a few counts of this clonotype. The rearrangement links TRBV3-1 to TRBJ1-4; the D gene is possibly TRBD1 (6 bases). The ends were cut back, 0 bases at V and 5 bases at J, with 10 bases in the middle. Looked up from germline, CDR1 is LGHDT and CDR2 is YNNKEL (reference sequence). This CDR3 contains 15 residues. CDR3 in DNA: TGTGCCAGCAGCCAAGATGGGACAAGGAATGAAAAACTGTTTTTT. Translation: CASSQDGTRNEKLFF.

The sample holds many counts of this clonotype. The chain joins TRBV10-3 to TRBJ2-5, with 11 bases lining up with TRBD2. The germline gives CDR1 ENHRY, CDR2 SYGVKD. With 10 bases clipped from V and 2 bases from J, the junction kept 3 bases outside the gene matches. The CDR3 totals 13 residues. The CDR3 here is CATVAGGQETQYF. DNA of the CDR3: TGTGCCACCGTAGCGGGGGGGCAAGAGACCCAGTACTTC.